Listed below are T cell receptor beta chains from one sample, sequenced in a study of long-term antiretroviral therapy in people with HIV. The protocol was immunoSEQ multiplex PCR, while the TCRdb copy is restricted to in-frame clones and leaves out a portion. The sample has 44,000 or so clones; about 95% are singletons. Sequencing used unsorted PBMCs, obtained 3.7 years after starting antiretroviral therapy. These receptor sequences come from a woman aged 50 to 60 with HIV. Each CDR3 is given with its conserved first and last residue. Each record gives: clone size, D gene, V gene, J gene, CDR3 protein, CDR3 DNA. The D gene is left open where the match is weak. Clone size is shown for a subset of rows, as once, few, many or a class of expanded clone.

size: NA; D: NA; V: TRBV5-1; J: TRBJ2-1; CDR3: CASSLDGGYHNEQFF; DNA: TGCGCCAGCAGCTTGGATGGCGGCTATCACAATGAGCAGTTCTTC
size: NA; D: NA; V: TRBV9; J: TRBJ1-3; CDR3: CASSPHRTAGNTIYF; DNA: TGTGCCAGCAGCCCCCACCGGACAGCTGGAAACACCATATATTTT
size: NA; D: NA; V: TRBV5-6; J: TRBJ1-1; CDR3: CASSLTDMNTEAFF; DNA: TGTGCCAGCAGCTTGACGGACATGAACACTGAAGCTTTCTTT
size: NA; D: NA; V: TRBV9; J: TRBJ2-1; CDR3: CASSVAPSNNEQFF; DNA: TGTGCCAGCAGCGTAGCTCCCTCCAACAATGAGCAGTTCTTC
size: NA; D: TRBD2; V: TRBV6-6; J: TRBJ2-7; CDR3: CASTYGGAQQGEQYF; DNA: TGTGCCAGCACATACGGGGGGGCCCAACAGGGCGAGCAGTACTTC
size: NA; D: NA; V: TRBV10-2; J: TRBJ1-4; CDR3: CASSDYSETTNEKLFF; DNA: TGCGCCAGCAGTGATTATTCAGAAACAACTAATGAAAAACTGTTTTTT
size: NA; D: TRBD2; V: TRBV6-1; J: TRBJ2-1; CDR3: CASSPGTSGGRQFF; DNA: TGTGCCAGCAGTCCCGGGACTAGCGGGGGCCGGCAGTTCTTC
size: few; D: NA; V: TRBV7-9; J: TRBJ1-1; CDR3: CASSLGLTEAFF; DNA: TGTGCCAGCAGCTTGGGGTTAACTGAAGCTTTCTTT
size: NA; D: TRBD2; V: TRBV9; J: TRBJ2-3; CDR3: CASSASGAGTDTQYF; DNA: TGTGCCAGCAGCGCGAGCGGGGCTGGCACAGATACGCAGTATTTT
size: NA; D: NA; V: TRBV6-5; J: TRBJ1-3; CDR3: CASDMGGNTIYF; DNA: TGTGCCAGCGACATGGGGGGAAACACCATATATTTT
size: NA; D: NA; V: TRBV6-5; J: TRBJ2-7; CDR3: CASGNTYEQYF; DNA: TGTGCCAGCGGTAACACCTACGAGCAGTACTTC
size: NA; D: NA; V: TRBV5-1; J: TRBJ2-6; CDR3: CASSLGQGANVLTF; DNA: TGCGCCAGCAGCTTAGGACAGGGGGCCAACGTCCTGACTTTC
size: NA; D: NA; V: TRBV6-5; J: TRBJ2-3; CDR3: CASRGDDTDTQYF; DNA: TGTGCCAGCAGGGGGGACGACACAGATACGCAGTATTTT
size: NA; D: TRBD1; V: TRBV19; J: TRBJ2-7; CDR3: CASSSTGGRGEQYF; DNA: TGTGCCAGTAGTTCTACAGGGGGCCGAGGGGAGCAGTACTTC
size: NA; D: TRBD1; V: TRBV27; J: TRBJ1-5; CDR3: CASRQGGNQPQHF; DNA: TGTGCCAGCAGACAGGGGGGCAATCAGCCCCAGCATTTT
size: NA; D: NA; V: TRBV25-1; J: TRBJ1-2; CDR3: CASSDQQGRGYTF; DNA: TGTGCCAGCAGTGATCAGCAGGGTAGGGGCTACACCTTC
size: NA; D: NA; V: TRBV10-1; J: TRBJ1-1; CDR3: CASTRVEDTEAFF; DNA: TGCGCCAGCACGAGGGTTGAGGACACTGAAGCTTTCTTT
size: once; D: TRBD1; V: TRBV9; J: TRBJ1-2; CDR3: CASSPQDRPNYGYTF; DNA: TGTGCCAGCAGCCCCCAGGACAGGCCTAACTATGGCTACACCTTC
size: NA; D: NA; V: TRBV9; J: TRBJ1-5; CDR3: CASSVAGNGQPQHF; DNA: TGTGCCAGCAGCGTAGCAGGGAACGGGCAGCCCCAGCATTTT